The sequence of this TCR beta chain was determined in a study of CD8+CD57+ T cells in acquired aplastic anemia. Across the whole study: Across the sorted CD4+ and CD8+ cells, DNA amounts averaged about 3 ug.

Patients selected for sequencing had displayed CD8+CD57+ cell expansion by flow cytometry. Using genomic DNA as the template, TCR beta VDJ and CDR3 profiling was carried out. TCRdb reprocessed the reads via MiXCR and lists one record per CDR3 protein. The top ten clones hold 2% to 3% of a sample with more than 95,000 distinct CDR3 sequences, about 43% of them seen once. Study-wide findings and caveats: Around 30 sequences, all CD8+ CDR3, were shared between patients and controls. Patients showed no significant difference from controls in CD8+ Simpson's diversity.

Germline V gives CDR1 SGHRS, CDR2 YFSETQ. This CDR3 contains 13 residues. V gave up 8 bases and J gave up 2 bases; unmatched junction bases: 6. This clonotype was seen ten or more times. Its cognate antigen is unknown. The chain employs TRBV5-1 and TRBJ1-1; 7 bases are shared with TRBD1. This receptor was identified in a human donor with aplastic anemia. The specimen sequenced was sorted CD4+, CD8+, or CD8+CD57+ T cells (not recorded which) from PBMCs. The CDR3 bases are TGCGCCAGTATGGGACAGTCAAACACTGAAGCTTTCTTT. Its translation is CASMGQSNTEAFF. The full variable domain, its missing parts supplied by reference TRBV5-1 and TRBJ1-1, is KAGVTQTPRYLIKTRGQQVTLSCSPISGHRSVSWYQQTPGQGLQFLFEYFSETQRNKGNFPGRFSGRQFSNSRSEMNVSTLELGDSALYLCASMGQSNTEAFFGQGTRLTVV.